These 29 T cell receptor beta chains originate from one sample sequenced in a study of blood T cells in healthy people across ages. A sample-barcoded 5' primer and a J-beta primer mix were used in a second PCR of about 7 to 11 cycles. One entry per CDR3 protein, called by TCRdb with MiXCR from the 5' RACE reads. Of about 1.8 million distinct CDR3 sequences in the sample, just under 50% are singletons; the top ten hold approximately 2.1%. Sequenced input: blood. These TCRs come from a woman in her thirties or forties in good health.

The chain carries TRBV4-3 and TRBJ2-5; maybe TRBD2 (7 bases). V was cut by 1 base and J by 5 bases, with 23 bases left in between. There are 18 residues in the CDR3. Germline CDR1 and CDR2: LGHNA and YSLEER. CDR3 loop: CASSQVYGGPLLNETQYF. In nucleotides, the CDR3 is TGCGCCAGCAGCCAAGTTTACGGGGGGCCCCTTCTAAACGAGACCCAGTACTTC.

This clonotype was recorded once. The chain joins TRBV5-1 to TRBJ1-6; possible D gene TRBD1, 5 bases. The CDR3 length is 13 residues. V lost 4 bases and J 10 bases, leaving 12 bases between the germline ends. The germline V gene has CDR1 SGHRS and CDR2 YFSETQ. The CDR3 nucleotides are TGCGCCAGCAGCGCTATACAGGAGTCACCCCTCCACTTT. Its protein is CASSAIQESPLHF.

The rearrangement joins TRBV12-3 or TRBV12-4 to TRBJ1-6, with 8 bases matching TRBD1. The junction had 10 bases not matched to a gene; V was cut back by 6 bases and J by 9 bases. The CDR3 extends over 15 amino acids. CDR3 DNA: TGTGCCAGCAGACGAGAGTCAGGGGGCGGTTCACCCCTCCACTTT. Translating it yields CASRRESGGGSPLHF.

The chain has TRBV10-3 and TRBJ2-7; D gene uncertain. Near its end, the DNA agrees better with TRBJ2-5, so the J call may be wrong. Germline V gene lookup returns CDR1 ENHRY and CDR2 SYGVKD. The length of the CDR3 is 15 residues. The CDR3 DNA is TGTGCCATCAGTGAATTTCGGGTTGGGCGTGGGACCCAGTACTTC. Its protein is CAISEFRVGRGTQYF.

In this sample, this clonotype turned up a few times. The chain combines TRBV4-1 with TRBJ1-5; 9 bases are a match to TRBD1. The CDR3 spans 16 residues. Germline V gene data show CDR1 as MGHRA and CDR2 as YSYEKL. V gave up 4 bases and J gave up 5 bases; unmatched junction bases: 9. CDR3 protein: CASSPGQGPLDQPQHF. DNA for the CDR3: TGCGCCAGCAGCCCGGGACAGGGCCCGTTAGATCAGCCCCAGCATTTT.

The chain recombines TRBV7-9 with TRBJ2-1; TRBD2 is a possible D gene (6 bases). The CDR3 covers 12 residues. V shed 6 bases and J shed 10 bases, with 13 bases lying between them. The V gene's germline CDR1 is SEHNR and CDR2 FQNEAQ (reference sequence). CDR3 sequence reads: CASRRDGGEQFF. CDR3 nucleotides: TGTGCCAGCAGGAGAGATGGGGGGGAGCAGTTCTTC. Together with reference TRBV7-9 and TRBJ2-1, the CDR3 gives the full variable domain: DTGVSQNPRHKITKRGQNVTFRCDPISEHNRLYWYRQTLGQGPEFLTYFQNEAQLEKSRLLSDRFSAERPKGSFSTLEIQRTEQGDSAMYLCASRRDGGEQFFGPGTRLTVL.

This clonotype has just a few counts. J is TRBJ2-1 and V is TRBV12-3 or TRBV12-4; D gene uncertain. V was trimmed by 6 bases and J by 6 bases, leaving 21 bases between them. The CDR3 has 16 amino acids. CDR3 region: CASSLSTSPTGNEQFF. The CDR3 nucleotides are TGTGCCAGCAGCCTATCAACAAGTCCTACGGGCAATGAGCAGTTCTTC.

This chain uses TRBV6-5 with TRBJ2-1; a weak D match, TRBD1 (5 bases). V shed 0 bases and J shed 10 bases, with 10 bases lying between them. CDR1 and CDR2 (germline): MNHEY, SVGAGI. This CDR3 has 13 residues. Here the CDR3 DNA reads TGTGCCAGCAGTTACTCGTCAGGGTACGAGCAGTTCTTC. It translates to CASSYSSGYEQFF.

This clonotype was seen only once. The CDR3 region has the DNA TGTGCCAGCAGGATCAACAGGGATTCAGCCCAGCATTTT. Its protein is CASRINRDSAQHF. The chain is built from TRBV6-5 and TRBJ1-5, with D possibly matching TRBD1 (6 bases). From germline, CDR1 is MNHEY and CDR2 SVGAGI. CDR3 length: 13 residues. Trimming pared 6 bases from V and 11 bases from J, leaving 17 bases between.

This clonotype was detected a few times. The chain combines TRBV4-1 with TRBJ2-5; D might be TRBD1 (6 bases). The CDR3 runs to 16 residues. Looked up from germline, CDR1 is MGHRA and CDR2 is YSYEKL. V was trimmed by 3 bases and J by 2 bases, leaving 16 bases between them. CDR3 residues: CASSQETGSPQETQYF. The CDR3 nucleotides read TGCGCCAGCAGCCAGGAAACAGGGTCGCCGCAAGAGACCCAGTACTTC.

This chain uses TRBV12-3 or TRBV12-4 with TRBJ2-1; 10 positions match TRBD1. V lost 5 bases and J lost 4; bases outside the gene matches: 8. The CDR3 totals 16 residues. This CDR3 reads CASSPGGTGAYNEQFF. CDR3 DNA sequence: TGTGCCAGCAGTCCAGGGGGGACAGGGGCTTACAATGAGCAGTTCTTC.

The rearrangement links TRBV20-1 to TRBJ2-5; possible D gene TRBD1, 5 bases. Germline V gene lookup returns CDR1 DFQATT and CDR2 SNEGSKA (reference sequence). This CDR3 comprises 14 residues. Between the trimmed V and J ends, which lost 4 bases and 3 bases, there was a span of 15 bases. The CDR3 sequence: CSANWPGIKETQYF. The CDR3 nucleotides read TGCAGTGCTAATTGGCCAGGGATAAAAGAGACCCAGTACTTC.

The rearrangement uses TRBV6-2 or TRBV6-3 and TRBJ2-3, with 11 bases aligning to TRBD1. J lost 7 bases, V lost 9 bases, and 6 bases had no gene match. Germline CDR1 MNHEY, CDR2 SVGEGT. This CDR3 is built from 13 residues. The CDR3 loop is CARSGQGANTQYF. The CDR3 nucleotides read TGTGCCAGAAGTGGACAGGGGGCAAATACGCAGTATTTT.

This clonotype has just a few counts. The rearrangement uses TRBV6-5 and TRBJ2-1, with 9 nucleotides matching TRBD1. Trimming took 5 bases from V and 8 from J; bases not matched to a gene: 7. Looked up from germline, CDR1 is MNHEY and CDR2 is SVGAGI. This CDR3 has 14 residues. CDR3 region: CASSPWTGDHEQFF. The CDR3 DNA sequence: TGTGCCAGCAGTCCCTGGACAGGGGACCATGAGCAGTTCTTC.

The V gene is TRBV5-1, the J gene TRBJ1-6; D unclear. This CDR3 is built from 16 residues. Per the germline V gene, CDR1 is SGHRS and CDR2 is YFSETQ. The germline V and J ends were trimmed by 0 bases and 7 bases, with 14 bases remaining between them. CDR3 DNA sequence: TGCGCCAGCAGCTTGGGCCGGACTCCGCTCAATTCACCCCTCCACTTT. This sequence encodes CASSLGRTPLNSPLHF.

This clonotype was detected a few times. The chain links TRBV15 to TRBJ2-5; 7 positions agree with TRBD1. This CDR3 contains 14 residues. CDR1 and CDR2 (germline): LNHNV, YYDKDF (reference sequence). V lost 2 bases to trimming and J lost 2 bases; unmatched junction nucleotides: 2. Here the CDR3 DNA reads TGTGCCACCAGCAGAATCAGGGGGCAAGAGACCCAGTACTTC. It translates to CATSRIRGQETQYF.

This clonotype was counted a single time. The CDR3 DNA is TGTGCCAGCACGCTTAGGGACCTACCCTACAATGAGCAGTTCTTC. The encoded protein is CASTLRDLPYNEQFF. The chain couples TRBV6-2 or TRBV6-3 to TRBJ2-1, with D perhaps given as TRBD1 or TRBD2 (5 bases each). The V gene's germline CDR1 is MNHEY and CDR2 SVGEGT. This CDR3 is built from 15 residues. Trimming removed 7 bases from V and 2 bases from J, with 15 bases in between.

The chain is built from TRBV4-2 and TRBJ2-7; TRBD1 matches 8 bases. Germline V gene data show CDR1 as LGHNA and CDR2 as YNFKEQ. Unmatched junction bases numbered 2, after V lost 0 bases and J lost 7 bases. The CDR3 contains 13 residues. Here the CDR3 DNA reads TGTGCCAGCAGCCAAGACAGGGGGCCTGAGCAGTACTTC. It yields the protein CASSQDRGPEQYF.

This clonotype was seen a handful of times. The CDR3 sequence is CASSFQQGANEQFF. In DNA form, the CDR3 reads TGTGCCAGCAGCTTCCAACAGGGGGCGAATGAGCAGTTCTTC. The rearrangement links TRBV14 to TRBJ2-1, with TRBD1 matching 9 bases. V was clipped by 5 bases and J by 7 bases; unmatched bases: 6. Per germline, CDR1 SGHDN and CDR2 FVKESK. The CDR3 is made up of 14 amino acids.

In DNA, the CDR3 is TGTGCCAGCAGCCCCGGGACTAGCGGGGATGGGCAAGATACGCAGTATTTT. Its protein is CASSPGTSGDGQDTQYF. The J gene is TRBJ2-3, the V gene TRBV6-4; 13 bases map to TRBD2. The CDR3 spans 17 residues. The J segment lost 5 bases and the V segment lost 6 bases, leaving 11 bases of the junction unmatched. The V gene's germline CDR1 is MRHNA and CDR2 SNTAGT.

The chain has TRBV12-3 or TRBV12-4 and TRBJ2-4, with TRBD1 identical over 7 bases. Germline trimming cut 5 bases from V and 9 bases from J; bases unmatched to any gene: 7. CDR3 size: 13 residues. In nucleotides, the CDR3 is TGTGCCAGCAGTGCGCAACAGGGGTTCATTCAGTACTTC. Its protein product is CASSAQQGFIQYF.

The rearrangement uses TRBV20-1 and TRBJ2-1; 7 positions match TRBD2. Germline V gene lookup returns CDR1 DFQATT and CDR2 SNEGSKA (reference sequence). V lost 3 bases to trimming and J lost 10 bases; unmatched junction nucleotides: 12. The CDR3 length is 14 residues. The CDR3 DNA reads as TGCAGTGCTAGTCACTCTAGCGGCGTAGGCGAGCAGTTCTTC. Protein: CSASHSSGVGEQFF.

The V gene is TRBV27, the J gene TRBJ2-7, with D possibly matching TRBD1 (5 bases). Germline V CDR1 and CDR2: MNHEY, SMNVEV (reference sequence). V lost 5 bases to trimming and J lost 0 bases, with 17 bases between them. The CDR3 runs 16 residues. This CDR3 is CASSPSQGSLSYEQYF. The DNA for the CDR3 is TGTGCCAGCAGTCCCAGCCAGGGCTCCCTCTCCTACGAGCAGTACTTC.

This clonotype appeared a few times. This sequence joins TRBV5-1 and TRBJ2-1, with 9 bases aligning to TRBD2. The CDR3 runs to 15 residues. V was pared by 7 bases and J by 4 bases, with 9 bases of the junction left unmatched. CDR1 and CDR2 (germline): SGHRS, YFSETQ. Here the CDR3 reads CASGRGGGGYNEQFF. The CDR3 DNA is TGCGCCAGCGGACGCGGCGGGGGGGGTTACAATGAGCAGTTCTTC. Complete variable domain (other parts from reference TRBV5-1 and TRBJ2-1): KAGVTQTPRYLIKTRGQQVTLSCSPISGHRSVSWYQQTPGQGLQFLFEYFSETQRNKGNFPGRFSGRQFSNSRSEMNVSTLELGDSALYLCASGRGGGGYNEQFFGPGTRLTVL.

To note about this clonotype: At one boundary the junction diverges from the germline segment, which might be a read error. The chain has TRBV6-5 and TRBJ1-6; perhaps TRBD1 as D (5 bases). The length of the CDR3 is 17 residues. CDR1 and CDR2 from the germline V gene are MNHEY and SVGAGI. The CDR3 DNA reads TGTGCCAGCAGTAACTCCCCGGGGGTCAGTAGGGATTCACCCCTCCACTTT. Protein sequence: CASSNSPGVSRDSPLHF.

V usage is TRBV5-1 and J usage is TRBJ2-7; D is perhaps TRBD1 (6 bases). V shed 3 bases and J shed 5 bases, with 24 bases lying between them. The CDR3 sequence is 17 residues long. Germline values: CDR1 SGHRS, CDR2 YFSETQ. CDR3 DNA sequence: TGCGCCAGCAGCTCCTGGAGGTCGGCAGGGGCTACCAACGAGCAGTACTTC. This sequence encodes CASSSWRSAGATNEQYF.

In nucleotides, the CDR3 is TGCGCCAGCAGCCAAGGCTGGGAGGGAAAGGACTATGGCTACACCTTC. Amino acids: CASSQGWEGKDYGYTF. The V gene is TRBV4-3, the J gene TRBJ1-2, with unresolved D. CDR3 length: 16 residues. Trimming removed 1 base at V and 3 bases at J, with 15 bases between. The germline V gene encodes CDR1 LGHNA and CDR2 YSLEER.

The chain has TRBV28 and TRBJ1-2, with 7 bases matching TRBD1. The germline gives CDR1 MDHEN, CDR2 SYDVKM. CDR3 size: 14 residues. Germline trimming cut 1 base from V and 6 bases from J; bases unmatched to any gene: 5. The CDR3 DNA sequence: TGTGCCAGCAGTTTATTAGTACAGGGGAATGGCTACACCTTC. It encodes CASSLLVQGNGYTF.

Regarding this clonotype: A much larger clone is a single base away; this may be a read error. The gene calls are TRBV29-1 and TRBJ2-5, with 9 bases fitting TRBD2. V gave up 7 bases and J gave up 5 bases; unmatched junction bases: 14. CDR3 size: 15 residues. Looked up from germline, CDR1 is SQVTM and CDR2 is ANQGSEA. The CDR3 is CSAPLSGGYPETQYF. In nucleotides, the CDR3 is TGCAGCGCCCCCCTTAGCGGGGGATATCCCGAGACCCAGTACTTC.